The clone carrying this TCR beta chain was seen repeatedly, ten times or more. The sample originates from a study of early T cells in non-severe SARS-CoV-2 infection. Separate cDNA molecules each had unique molecular identifiers attached to them. TCRdb ran MiXCR on the 5' RACE reads and lists one entry per CDR3 protein. The sample lists 25,000 to 35,000 distinct CDR3 sequences, 3% to 4% occurring once. The CDR3 loop spans 15 amino acids. Germline V gene sequence: CDR1 SGHRS, CDR2 YFSETQ. V was clipped by 2 bases and J by 3 bases, with 15 bases between them. The receptor was derived from an adult who was a healthcare worker with PCR-confirmed SARS-CoV-2 infection or an uninfected control (not recorded which). Sequenced input: whole blood. The chain has TRBV5-1 and TRBJ2-7; D possibly corresponds to TRBD2 (5 bases). The CDR3 sequence: CASSLESGPFYEQYF. The CDR3 DNA reads as TGCGCCAGCAGCTTAGAGAGCGGTCCCTTCTACGAGCAGTACTTC.